One and the same sample provided the 7 T cell receptor beta chains below, sequenced in a study of glioma-infiltrating T cells. Using RNA template, CDR3s of TCR alpha and beta were amplified with iRepertoire arm-PCR. TCRdb ran MiXCR on the multiplex PCR reads and lists one entry per CDR3 protein. The sample lists under 2,000 distinct CDR3 sequences, around 88% occurring once. Sample: glioma tissue, nonneoplastic brain tissue, or PBMCs (not recorded which). These receptors all stem from a human donor with low-grade glioma or glioblastoma, undergoing nonglioma brain surgery, or in good health (not recorded which). Some clones in this sample may be carry-over from other donors' samples.

The V call is TRBV12-3 or TRBV12-4, the J call TRBJ1-6; a weak D match, TRBD1 (6 bases). The CDR3 is 14 residues long. The ends were cut back, 4 bases at V and 5 bases at J, with 9 bases in the middle. This CDR3 is CASSSKGDNSPLHF. CDR3 bases: TGTGCCAGCAGTTCCAAGGGGGATAATTCACCCCTCCACTTT.

The V gene is TRBV27, the J gene TRBJ1-2, with 10 bases matching TRBD1. The germline gives CDR1 MNHEY, CDR2 SMNVEV (reference sequence). The CDR3 has 15 residues. V lost 5 bases to trimming and J lost 4 bases; unmatched junction nucleotides: 7. The CDR3 DNA sequence: TGTGCCAGCAGTCCACGGACAGGGGGTGGCTATGGCTACACCTTC. Translation: CASSPRTGGGYGYTF.

This clonotype has only a few counts. The V call is TRBV27, the J call TRBJ2-5; 14 bases map to TRBD2. Germline CDR1 reads MNHEY; CDR2 reads SMNVEV (reference sequence). The CDR3 sequence is 15 residues long. The J segment lost 4 bases and the V segment lost 5 bases, leaving 3 bases of the junction unmatched. CDR3 loop: CASSRGLAGGETQYF. The CDR3 DNA is TGTGCCAGCAGTCGCGGACTAGCGGGAGGAGAGACCCAGTACTTC.

On this clonotype itself: The junction departs from germline at one end; a sequencing error may be responsible. This chain joins TRBV20-1 and TRBJ1-3, with TRBD1 identical over 7 bases. Germline CDR1 and CDR2: DFQATT and SNEGSKA (reference sequence). The CDR3 has 13 residues. The CDR3: CSAKTGPGNTMYF. CDR3 DNA sequence: TGCAGTGCTAAGACAGGGCCTGGAAACACCATGTATTTT.

By sample fraction, this clonotype is large. This chain uses TRBV7-3 with TRBJ2-5, with 7 bases identical to TRBD1. Germline values: CDR1 SGHTA, CDR2 FQGTGA. The V gene end was trimmed by 4 bases and the J gene end by 3 bases; junction bases not matched to a gene: 8. The CDR3 is 15 residues long. The CDR3 coding sequence is TGTGCCAGCAGCTCGACAGGGCGGCGGGAAGAGACCCAGTACTTC. Protein: CASSSTGRREETQYF.

This chain connects TRBV7-9 to TRBJ2-7; D not certain. The germline gives CDR1 SEHNR, CDR2 FQNEAQ (reference sequence). The V end was cut by 1 base, the J end by 2 bases, with 15 bases between. The CDR3 extends over 16 amino acids. In DNA, the CDR3 is TGTGCCAGCAGCTTAGGCGTGGGGTCCCTGACCTACGAGCAGTACTTC. It yields the protein CASSLGVGSLTYEQYF.

The rearrangement links TRBV27 to TRBJ2-7; D remains ambiguous. The CDR3 is 14 amino acids. V dropped 0 bases and J dropped 3 bases, with 9 bases sitting between them. CDR1 MNHEY and CDR2 SMNVEV come from the germline V gene (reference sequence). The DNA of the CDR3 is TGTGCCAGCAGTTTATCGTGGCAGCTCTACGAGCAGTACTTC. Translation gives CASSLSWQLYEQYF.